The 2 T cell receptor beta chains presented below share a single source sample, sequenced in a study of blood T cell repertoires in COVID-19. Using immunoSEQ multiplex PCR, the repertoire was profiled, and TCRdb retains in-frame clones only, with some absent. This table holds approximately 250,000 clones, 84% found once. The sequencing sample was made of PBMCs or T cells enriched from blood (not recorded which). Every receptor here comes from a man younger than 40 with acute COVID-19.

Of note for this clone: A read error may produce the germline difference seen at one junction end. The CDR3 region has the DNA TGTGCCAGCAGCTCTAGCGGGATTCCCTACAATGAGCAGTTCTTC. Its protein is CASSSSGIPYNEQFF. The chain combines TRBV5-1 with TRBJ2-1, with 9 bases that match TRBD2. The CDR3 length is 15 residues. Germline-derived CDR1 and CDR2 are SGHRS and YFSETQ.

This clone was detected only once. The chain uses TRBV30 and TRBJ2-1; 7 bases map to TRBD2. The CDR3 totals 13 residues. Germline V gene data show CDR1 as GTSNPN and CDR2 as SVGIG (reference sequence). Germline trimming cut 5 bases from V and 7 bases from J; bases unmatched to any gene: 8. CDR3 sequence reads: CAWQFLLANEQFF. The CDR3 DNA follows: TGTGCCTGGCAGTTTTTACTAGCGAATGAGCAGTTCTTC. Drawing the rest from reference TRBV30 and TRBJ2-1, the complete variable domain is SQTIHQWPATLVQPVGSPLSLECTVEGTSNPNLYWYRQAAGRGLQLLFYSVGIGQISSEVPQNLSASRPQDRQFILSSKKLLLSDSGFYLCAWQFLLANEQFFGPGTRLTVL.